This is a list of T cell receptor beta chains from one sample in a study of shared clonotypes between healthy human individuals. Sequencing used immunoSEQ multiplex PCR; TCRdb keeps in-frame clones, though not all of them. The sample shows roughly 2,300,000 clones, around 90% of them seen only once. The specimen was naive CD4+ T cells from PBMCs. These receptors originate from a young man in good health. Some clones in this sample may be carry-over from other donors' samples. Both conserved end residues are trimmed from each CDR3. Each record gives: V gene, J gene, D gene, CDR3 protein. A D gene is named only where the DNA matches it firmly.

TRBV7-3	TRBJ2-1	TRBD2	ASSLLAGGPGEQF
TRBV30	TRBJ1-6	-	AWSFPGLGSPLH
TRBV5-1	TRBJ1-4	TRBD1	ASSPGTGNEKLF
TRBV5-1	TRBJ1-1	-	ASSLTGITEAF
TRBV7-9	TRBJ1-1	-	ASSLEGGGEAF
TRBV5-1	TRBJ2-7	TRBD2	ASSLGLAGVYVEQY
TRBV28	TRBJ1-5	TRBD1	ASSDLGTGGNQPQH
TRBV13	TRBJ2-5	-	ASSLGAGRQETQY
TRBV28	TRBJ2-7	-	ASSSSGLASTTYEQY
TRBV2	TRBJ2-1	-	ASSEATLKHYNEQF
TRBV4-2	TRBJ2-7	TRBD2	ASSPTSGISYEQY
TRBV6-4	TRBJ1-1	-	ASYPPWGNTEAF
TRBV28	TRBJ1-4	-	ASSFSSGGDEKLF
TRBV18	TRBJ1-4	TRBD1	ASSLRTGAVEKLF
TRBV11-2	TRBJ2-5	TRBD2	ASSPPQGTSGVRQETQY
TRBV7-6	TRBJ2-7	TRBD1	ASSLGSRTGLYEQY
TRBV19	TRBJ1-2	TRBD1	ASSSPGTGNYGYT
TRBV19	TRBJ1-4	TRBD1	ARPRDRGNEKLF
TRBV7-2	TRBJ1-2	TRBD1	ASSPSGTGMGYT
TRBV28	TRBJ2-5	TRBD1	ATNRDRGTMTQETQY
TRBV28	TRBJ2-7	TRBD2	ASSKAGGPSYEQY
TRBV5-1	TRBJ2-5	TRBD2	ASSLAGGSIRETQY
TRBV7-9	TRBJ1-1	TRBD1	ASSLAGQGTEAF
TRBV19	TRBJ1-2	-	ASSRRLNYGYT
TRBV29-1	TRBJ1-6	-	SVQSGSNSPLH
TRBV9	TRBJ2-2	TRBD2	ASSPRGGRDTGELF
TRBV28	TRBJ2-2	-	ASNSEGEGTGELF
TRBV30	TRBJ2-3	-	AWSVVGITDTQY
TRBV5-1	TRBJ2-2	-	ASSFMFGAVSNTGELF
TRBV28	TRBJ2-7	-	ASSFSGEQY
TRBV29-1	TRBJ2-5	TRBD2	SVGLAGGETQY
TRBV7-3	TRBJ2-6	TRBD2	ASSLMASGTFSGANVLT
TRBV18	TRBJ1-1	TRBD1	ASSPILRGLGMNTEAF
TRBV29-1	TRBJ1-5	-	SVEEGAGQPQH
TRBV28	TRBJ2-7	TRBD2	ASRPAGGAYEQY
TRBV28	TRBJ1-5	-	ASSLGRGYQPQH
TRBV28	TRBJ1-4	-	ASSPTSTNEKLF
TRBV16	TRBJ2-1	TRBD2	ASSSVAGGFYEQF
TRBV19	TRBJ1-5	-	ASSLPGQPQH
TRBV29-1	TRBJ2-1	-	SVLPGSNEQF
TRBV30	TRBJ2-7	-	AWSVHPYEQY
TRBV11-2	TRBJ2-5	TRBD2	ASSFAGAPETQY
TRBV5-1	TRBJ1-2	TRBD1	ASSMETGNYGYT
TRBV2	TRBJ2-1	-	ASSDPLRENEQF
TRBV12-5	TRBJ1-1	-	ASGLDRYRPAF
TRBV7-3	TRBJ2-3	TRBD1	ASSLTGASTDTQY
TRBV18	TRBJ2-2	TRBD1	ASSHDTGGETGELF
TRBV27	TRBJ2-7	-	ASSLSPLYEQY
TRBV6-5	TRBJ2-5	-	ASSRGNGAVTQY
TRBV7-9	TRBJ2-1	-	ASSSMWVGNEQF
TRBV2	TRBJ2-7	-	ASARLAAGHYEQY